Presented here are 20 T cell receptor beta chains from one specimen sequenced in a study of shared clonotypes between healthy human individuals. Sequencing was performed with immunoSEQ multiplex PCR; in TCRdb, only in-frame clones are kept and a portion is missing. Counted here are some 2,500,000 clones, 93% occurring once; the ten biggest clones make up 0.35% to 0.45%. Material: naive CD4+ T cells from PBMCs. Subset denoted: CD45RA+ positively selected. These receptors came from a man in his late teens or twenties in good health. Some clones in this sample may be carry-over from other donors' samples.

The chain recombines TRBV2 with TRBJ2-1; perhaps TRBD2 as D (5 bases). V was pared by 2 bases and J by 5 bases, with 7 bases between. The CDR3 runs to 13 residues. Germline V gene lookup returns CDR1 SNHLY and CDR2 FYNNEI. The CDR3 is CASSELADNEQFF. In DNA form, the CDR3 reads TGTGCCAGCAGTGAACTAGCAGACAATGAGCAGTTCTTC.

The V and J genes are TRBV28 and TRBJ1-2; D not certain. V was pared by 2 bases and J by 3 bases, with 13 bases between. Looked up from germline, CDR1 is MDHEN and CDR2 is SYDVKM. CDR3 length equals 15 residues. CDR3 amino acids: CASSLRRVQDYGYTF. In DNA form, the CDR3 reads TGTGCCAGCAGTTTAAGGAGGGTTCAGGACTATGGCTACACCTTC.

In its sample, this clone was seen once. The junction and the germline gene differ at one end; a read error may be behind it. The gene calls are TRBV18 and TRBJ2-3; D uncertain. The CDR3 length is 11 residues. Looked up from germline, CDR1 is KGHSH and CDR2 is LQKENI. The CDR3 bases are TGTGCCAGCTCACCAGGCACCGTACTCGGATTT. Amino acid sequence: CASSPGTVLGF.

This clone was observed a single time. The chain carries TRBV7-9 and TRBJ2-5; tentative D call: TRBD2 (5 bases). CDR3 length equals 14 residues. The germline gives CDR1 SEHNR, CDR2 FQNEAQ (reference sequence). Trimming took 5 bases from V and 2 from J, leaving 12 bases between them. CDR3 in DNA: TGTGCCAGCAGCCCCCCGCCGGGGCAAGAGACCCAGTACTTC. The encoded protein is CASSPPPGQETQYF.

The chain recombines TRBV5-1 with TRBJ1-1; 7 bases are shared with TRBD1. Germline loops: CDR1 SGHRS, CDR2 YFSETQ. V shed 3 bases and J 0 bases; nucleotides not matched to a gene: 8. The CDR3 sequence is 16 residues long. DNA for the CDR3: TGCGCCAGCAGCTCCGGGACAGCTCCGATGAACACTGAAGCTTTCTTT. This translates into CASSSGTAPMNTEAFF.

This clone appeared a single time. This same CDR3 is encoded by further DNA sequences in the sample. The rearrangement uses TRBV5-1 and TRBJ1-2; 9 positions agree with TRBD1. The trim removed 1 base at V and 4 bases at J, leaving 5 bases unmatched. There are 15 residues in the CDR3. The germline V gene encodes CDR1 SGHRS and CDR2 YFSETQ. The CDR3 nucleotides read TGCGCCAGCAGCTTGTCCACAGGGGGCTTCTATGGCTACACCTTC. Protein sequence: CASSLSTGGFYGYTF.

The rearrangement uses TRBV5-6 and TRBJ1-5; TRBD1 matches at 7 bases. The CDR3 runs to 17 residues. Germline CDR1 reads SGHDT; CDR2 reads YYEEEE. J lost 0 bases, V lost 4 bases, and 10 bases had no gene match. The DNA of the CDR3 is TGTGCCAGCAGCCACTGCCCGGGACAGCTTAGCAATCAGCCCCAGCATTTT. Translation gives CASSHCPGQLSNQPQHF.

V is TRBV28 and J is TRBJ1-3; D ambiguous. This CDR3 has 15 residues. Trimming left V 2 bases short and J 0 bases short, with 8 bases between. Germline CDR1 is MDHEN and CDR2 is SYDVKM. CDR3: CASSLTHSSGNTIYF. CDR3 bases: TGTGCCAGCAGTTTAACTCATAGCTCTGGAAACACCATATATTTT.

V gene TRBV9 combines with J gene TRBJ2-3; 10 nucleotides match TRBD2. The ends lost 0 bases at V and 2 bases at J; junction bases unmatched: 6. The CDR3 consists of 17 residues. The germline gives CDR1 SGDLS, CDR2 YYNGEE. The CDR3 coding sequence is TGTGCCAGCAGCGTAGGGGTAGCGGGAGGTGCCACAGATACGCAGTATTTT. It translates to CASSVGVAGGATDTQYF.

V usage is TRBV30 and J usage is TRBJ2-5; possibly TRBD1 for D (5 bases). The J call is in doubt because the DNA end fits TRBJ2-7 better. The CDR3 has 14 amino acids. In germline, CDR1 is GTSNPN, CDR2 SVGIG (reference sequence). The CDR3 loop reads CAWRTEYRSYEQYF. In DNA, the CDR3 is TGTGCCTGGAGGACAGAATACCGATCCTACGAGCAGTACTTC.

CDR3 sequence (DNA): TGTGCCAGCAGAACAAGGGGGGGGAACTATGGCTACACCTTC. Amino acid sequence: CASRTRGGNYGYTF. The V and J genes are TRBV6-5 and TRBJ1-2, with D maybe TRBD1 (6 bases). The CDR3 covers 14 residues. V lost 6 bases and J 2 bases, leaving 13 bases between the germline ends. CDR1 MNHEY and CDR2 SVGAGI come from the germline V gene.

The gene calls are TRBV20-1 and TRBJ2-5, with D maybe TRBD1 (5 bases). Germline loops: CDR1 DFQATT, CDR2 SNEGSKA (reference sequence). This CDR3 region has 11 residues. Trimming removed 6 bases from V and 5 bases from J, with 10 bases in between. CDR3 region: CSAQGWETQYF. The CDR3 DNA is TGCAGTGCCCAGGGCTGGGAGACCCAGTACTTC.

This clone was detected once. This chain links TRBV29-1 with TRBJ1-1, with unresolved D. The V gene lost 6 bases and the J gene lost 2 bases, with 13 bases spanning the gap. The CDR3 consists of 13 residues. Germline V gene sequence: CDR1 SQVTM, CDR2 ANQGSEA. The CDR3 DNA reads TGCAGCGTAGTGACCCGGAAAAACACTGAAGCTTTCTTT. It is translated as CSVVTRKNTEAFF.

The V gene is TRBV7-2, the J gene TRBJ1-1; D gene ambiguous. V was pared by 0 bases and J by 7 bases, with 9 bases between. This CDR3 has 13 residues. Looked up from germline, CDR1 is SGHTA and CDR2 is FQGNSA. Written as DNA, the CDR3 is TGTGCCAGCAGCTTAGCGACCGAGAATGAAGCTTTCTTT. Protein: CASSLATENEAFF.

This chain uses TRBV28 with TRBJ1-1, with D tentatively TRBD1 (6 bases). Trimming cost V 6 bases and J 3 bases, with 14 bases left between them. CDR3 length: 14 amino acids. Germline V gene lookup returns CDR1 MDHEN and CDR2 SYDVKM. The CDR3 nucleotides are TGTGCCAGCAGGCATGGACAGCGGGACACTGAAGCTTTCTTT. Encoded protein: CASRHGQRDTEAFF.

The chain uses TRBV7-8 and TRBJ2-7; TRBD2 is a possible D gene (6 bases). CDR3 length: 16 amino acids. Germline CDR1 SGHVS, CDR2 FQNEAQ. V lost 5 bases and J 9 bases, leaving 26 bases between the germline ends. The CDR3 bases are TGTGCCAGCAGCCCCGGTAGTTTGGGAGGAGGAACTTCGCAGTACTTC. This gives the protein CASSPGSLGGGTSQYF.

This chain links TRBV6-5 with TRBJ1-2; 9 bases fit TRBD1. Germline V gives CDR1 MNHEY, CDR2 SVGAGI. Trimming took 5 bases from V and 7 from J; bases not matched to a gene: 8. This CDR3 is built from 14 residues. The CDR3 bases are TGTGCCAGCAGTCCTCCGGGACAGGGCTCTGGCTACACCTTC. Residues: CASSPPGQGSGYTF.

The rearrangement uses TRBV5-1 and TRBJ1-1; D call uncertain. Trimming left V 0 bases short and J 1 base short, with 10 bases between. Germline CDR1 and CDR2: SGHRS and YFSETQ. This CDR3 region has 15 residues. Here the CDR3 reads CASSLGLEGNTEAFF. The CDR3 DNA reads TGCGCCAGCAGCTTGGGGCTGGAGGGGAACACTGAAGCTTTCTTT.

The rearrangement joins TRBV5-1 to TRBJ2-1; D is ambiguous. Trimming stripped 4 bases from V and 3 bases from J, with 11 bases between. The germline V gene encodes CDR1 SGHRS and CDR2 YFSETQ. The CDR3 is 14 amino acids. The CDR3 loop is CASSPGSIYNEQFF. The CDR3 bases are TGCGCCAGCAGCCCCGGATCAATCTACAATGAGCAGTTCTTC. The full variable domain, its missing parts supplied by reference TRBV5-1 and TRBJ2-1, is KAGVTQTPRYLIKTRGQQVTLSCSPISGHRSVSWYQQTPGQGLQFLFEYFSETQRNKGNFPGRFSGRQFSNSRSEMNVSTLELGDSALYLCASSPGSIYNEQFFGPGTRLTVL.

The chain is built from TRBV5-1 and TRBJ2-5; TRBD2 is a possible D gene (7 bases). Trimming took off 4 bases at V and 2 bases at J, with 18 bases between the two ends. CDR1 is SGHRS, CDR2 YFSETQ, per germline. This CDR3 has 16 residues. The CDR3 spells CASSPGGQPYQETQYF. The CDR3 nucleotides are TGCGCCAGCAGCCCGGGGGGACAACCTTATCAAGAGACCCAGTACTTC. Complete variable domain (other parts from reference TRBV5-1 and TRBJ2-5): KAGVTQTPRYLIKTRGQQVTLSCSPISGHRSVSWYQQTPGQGLQFLFEYFSETQRNKGNFPGRFSGRQFSNSRSEMNVSTLELGDSALYLCASSPGGQPYQETQYFGPGTRLLVL.